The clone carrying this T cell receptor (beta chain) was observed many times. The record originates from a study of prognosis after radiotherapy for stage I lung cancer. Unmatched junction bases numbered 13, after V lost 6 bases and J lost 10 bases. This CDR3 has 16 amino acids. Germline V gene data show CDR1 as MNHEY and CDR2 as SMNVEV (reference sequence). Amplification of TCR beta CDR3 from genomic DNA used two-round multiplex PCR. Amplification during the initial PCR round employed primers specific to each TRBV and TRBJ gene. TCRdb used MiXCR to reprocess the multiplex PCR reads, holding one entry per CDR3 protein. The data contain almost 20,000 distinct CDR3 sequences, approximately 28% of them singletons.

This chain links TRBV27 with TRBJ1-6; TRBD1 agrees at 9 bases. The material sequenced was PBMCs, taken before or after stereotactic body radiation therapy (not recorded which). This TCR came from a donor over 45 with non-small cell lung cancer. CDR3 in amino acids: CASSHSGQGLGSPLHF. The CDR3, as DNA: TGTGCCAGCAGCCACTCGGGACAGGGTTTAGGATCACCCCTCCACTTT.